Listed here are 9 T cell receptor beta chains from one sample, sequenced in a study of T cell responses to AZD1222 COVID-19 vaccine listed by TCRdb under 2021. Explained via the paper, the time point label denotes: baseline before first vaccination. The library was obtained by the immunoSEQ multiplex PCR assay. TCRdb took this table from immuneACCESS and kept in-frame rearrangements with V and J called. Such tables lack part of the clones; where checked against another copy, unresolved V genes explain under half of the gap, and the rest is unexplained. Recorded for this sample are 100,000 to 130,000 clones; around nine tenths of them occurred a single time. The ten top clones hold approximately 22% of the sample. The sample here was peripheral blood, taken on day 0 of AZD1222 vaccination. The origin of the receptors is an adult in good health.

In DNA form, the CDR3 reads TGTGCCAGCAGCCCGCGAAGGACAGGGGGGACGGACGAGCAGTACTTC. It specifies CASSPRRTGGTDEQYF. The chain carries TRBV5-5 and TRBJ2-7, with 10 bases aligning to TRBD1. V was pared by 4 bases and J by 5 bases, with 12 bases of the junction left unmatched. The CDR3 is 16 residues long. CDR1 is SGHKS, CDR2 YYEKEE, per germline (reference sequence).

The chain has TRBV6-5 and TRBJ2-2; unclear D gene. This CDR3 spans 16 amino acids. Germline V lookup: CDR1 MNHEY, CDR2 SVGAGI. Trimming removed 3 bases from V and 6 bases from J, with 17 bases in between. CDR3 loop: CASSYVTLGLAGELFF. The CDR3 DNA follows: TGTGCCAGCAGTTATGTAACCCTCGGTCTGGCCGGGGAGCTGTTTTTT.

The CDR3 nucleotides are TGTGCCAGTAGTATCGGATGGGCAGGGGCGGCGGGTGAAGCTTTCTTT. This codes for CASSIGWAGAAGEAFF. This chain joins TRBV19 and TRBJ1-1, with D perhaps TRBD1 (6 bases). This CDR3 is built from 16 residues. The germline CDR1 and CDR2 sequences are LNHDA and SQIVND (reference sequence). Trimming pared 3 bases from V and 7 bases from J, leaving 21 bases between.

V is TRBV5-5 and J is TRBJ2-5; TRBD1 matches 8 bases. V dropped 6 bases and J dropped 4; count of bases not matched to a gene: 11. Germline CDR1 SGHKS, CDR2 YYEKEE (reference sequence). This CDR3 contains 15 residues. The CDR3 DNA reads as TGTGCCAGCACCAAGACAGGGGCAGGGGTAGAGACCCAGTACTTC. This sequence encodes CASTKTGAGVETQYF.

This sequence joins TRBV25-1 and TRBJ1-2; D perhaps matches TRBD1 (5 bases). This CDR3 contains 12 residues. Germline CDR1 and CDR2: MGHDK and SYGVNS. With 10 bases removed from V and 2 bases from J, the gap between germline ends came to 11 bases. The CDR3 DNA reads TGTGCCACCCAGACAGAAAACTATGGCTACACCTTC. Translated, it gives CATQTENYGYTF.

The chain joins TRBV20-1 to TRBJ1-2, with 8 nucleotides matching TRBD1. V lost 4 bases, J lost 5 bases, and 3 bases stayed unmatched. The CDR3 is made up of 12 amino acids. Looked up from germline, CDR1 is DFQATT and CDR2 is SNEGSKA (reference sequence). This CDR3 is CSATDRGYGYTF. DNA for the CDR3: TGCAGTGCTACTGACAGGGGATATGGCTACACCTTC.

The chain is built from TRBV6-5 and TRBJ1-2, with D perhaps TRBD1 (5 bases). The CDR3 has 11 residues. V lost 7 bases, J lost 8 bases, and 11 bases lay in between. Germline V gives CDR1 MNHEY, CDR2 SVGAGI. The CDR3 region has the DNA TGTGCCAGCATGGGGGTTCGGGGCTACACCTTC. The encoded protein is CASMGVRGYTF.

This chain joins TRBV7-9 and TRBJ2-3; D unclear. This CDR3 has 15 residues. V was cut by 0 bases and J by 3 bases, with 10 bases left in between. Germline V gene sequence: CDR1 SEHNR, CDR2 FQNEAQ (reference sequence). CDR3 amino acids: CASSLAGKSTDTQYF. The CDR3 DNA is TGTGCCAGCAGCTTAGCGGGGAAAAGTACAGATACGCAGTATTTT.

The chain joins TRBV5-1 to TRBJ2-1; possible D gene TRBD1, 5 bases. This CDR3 contains 16 residues. The V end lost 4 bases, the J end lost 0 bases, and 14 bases lay between the germline ends. The germline gives CDR1 SGHRS, CDR2 YFSETQ. In nucleotides, the CDR3 is TGCGCCAGCAGCCCAAGGACACAGAGCTCCTACAATGAGCAGTTCTTC. Its translation: CASSPRTQSSYNEQFF. The variable domain in full, with the rest retrieved from reference TRBV5-1 and TRBJ2-1, is KAGVTQTPRYLIKTRGQQVTLSCSPISGHRSVSWYQQTPGQGLQFLFEYFSETQRNKGNFPGRFSGRQFSNSRSEMNVSTLELGDSALYLCASSPRTQSSYNEQFFGPGTRLTVL.